The T cell receptor (beta chain) described here comes from a study of breast tumors, draining lymph nodes, adjacent tissues. Findings of the study overall: The data were judged consistent with most tumor T cells coming from lymph node and expanding in tumor. Tumor TCR diversity was below lymph nodes but above nontumor tissue. That most tumor T cells come from lymph nodes remained unproven.

This clonotype was observed at least ten times. The target antigen is unknown. The CDR3 spans 15 residues. From germline, CDR1 is MNHEY and CDR2 SVGEGT. After removal of 6 bases from V and 6 bases from J, the junction contained 11 bases not matched to a gene. TCRdb re-called the multiplex PCR reads through MiXCR, storing one row per CDR3 protein. This table holds roughly 80,000 distinct CDR3 sequences, roughly 19% found once. Axillary draining lymph nodes of breast cancer patients supplied the node samples. The chain links TRBV6-2 or TRBV6-3 to TRBJ1-5; 7 bases are shared with TRBD1. Sequences were obtained from axillary lymph node tissue. The clonotype originates from a female donor with breast cancer. Some clones in this sample may be carry-over from other donors' samples. CDR3 sequence reads: CASREGQRGIQPQHF. CDR3 in DNA: TGTGCCAGCAGAGAGGGACAGAGGGGTATTCAGCCCCAGCATTTT.